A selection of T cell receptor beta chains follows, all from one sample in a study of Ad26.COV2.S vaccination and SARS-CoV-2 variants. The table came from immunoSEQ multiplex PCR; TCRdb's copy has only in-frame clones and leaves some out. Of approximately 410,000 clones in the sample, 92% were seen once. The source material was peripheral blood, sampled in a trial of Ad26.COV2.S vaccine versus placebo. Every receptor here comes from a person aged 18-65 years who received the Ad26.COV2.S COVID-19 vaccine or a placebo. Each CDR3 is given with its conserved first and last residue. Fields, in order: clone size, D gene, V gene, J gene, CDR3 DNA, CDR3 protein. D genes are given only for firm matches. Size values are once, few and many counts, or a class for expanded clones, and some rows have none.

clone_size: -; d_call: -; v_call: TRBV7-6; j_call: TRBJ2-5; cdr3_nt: TGTGCCAGCAGCTTTATTCAGCGTGGGGCAAACCAAGAGACCCAGTACTTC; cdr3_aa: CASSFIQRGANQETQYF
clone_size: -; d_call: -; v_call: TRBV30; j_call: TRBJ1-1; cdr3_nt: TGTGCCTGGAGTGTACGAGTGGGAGGCGCTGAAGCTTTCTTT; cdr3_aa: CAWSVRVGGAEAFF
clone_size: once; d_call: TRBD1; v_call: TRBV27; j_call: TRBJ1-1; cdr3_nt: TGTGCCAGCAGTTTAAGGGGGCGCAACACTGAAGCTTTCTTT; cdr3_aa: CASSLRGRNTEAFF
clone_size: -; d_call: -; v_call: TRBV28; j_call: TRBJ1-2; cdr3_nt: TGTGCCAGCAGTTTATCCGGCGGGAATGGCTACACCTTC; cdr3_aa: CASSLSGGNGYTF
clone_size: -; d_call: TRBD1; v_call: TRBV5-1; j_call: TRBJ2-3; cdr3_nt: TGCGCCAGCAGCTGGGGGGACAGGGCTGATACGCAGTATTTT; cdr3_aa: CASSWGDRADTQYF
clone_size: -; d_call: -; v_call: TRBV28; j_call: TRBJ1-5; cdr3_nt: TGTGCCAGCACCGCGACAGTTAATCAGCCCCAGCATTTT; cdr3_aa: CASTATVNQPQHF
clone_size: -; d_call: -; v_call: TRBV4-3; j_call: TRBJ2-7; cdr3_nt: TGCGCCAGCAGCCAAGGGGATCGTAGGTACGAGCAGTACTTC; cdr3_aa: CASSQGDRRYEQYF
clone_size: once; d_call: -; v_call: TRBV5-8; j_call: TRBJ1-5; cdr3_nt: TGTGCCAGCAGCTTGGTTGGGACGGGGAGAGGCAATCAGCCCCAGCATTTT; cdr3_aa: CASSLVGTGRGNQPQHF
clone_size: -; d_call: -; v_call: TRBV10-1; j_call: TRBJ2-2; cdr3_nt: TGCGCCACCGCGGACGGTAACACCGGGGAGCTGTTTTTT; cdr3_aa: CATADGNTGELFF
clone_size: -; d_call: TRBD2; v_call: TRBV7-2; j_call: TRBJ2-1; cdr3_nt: TGTGCCAGCAGCTTAGCGCCTAGCGGGTCCTACAATGAGCAGTTCTTC; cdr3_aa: CASSLAPSGSYNEQFF
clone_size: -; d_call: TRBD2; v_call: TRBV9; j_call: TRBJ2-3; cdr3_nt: TGTGCCAGCAGCGTTTTGACTAGCGGGGGGCTCATGGATACGCAGTATTTT; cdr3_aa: CASSVLTSGGLMDTQYF
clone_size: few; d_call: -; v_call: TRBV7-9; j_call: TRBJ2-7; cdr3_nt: TGTGCCAGCAGCTCGGAAGGGTCCTGGGAGCAGTACTTC; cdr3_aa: CASSSEGSWEQYF
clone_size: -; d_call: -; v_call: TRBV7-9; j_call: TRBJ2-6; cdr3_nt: TGTGCCAGCAGCTTAGGAGCTCCTGGGGCCAACGTCCTGACTTTC; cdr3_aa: CASSLGAPGANVLTF
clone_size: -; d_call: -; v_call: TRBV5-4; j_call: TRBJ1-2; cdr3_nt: TGTGCCAGCAGCTTGGGCCAAACAGGGCACCGCTATGGCTACACCTTC; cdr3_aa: CASSLGQTGHRYGYTF
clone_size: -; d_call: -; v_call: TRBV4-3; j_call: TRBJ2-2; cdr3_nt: TGCGCCAGCAGCCTCCGACAGACCGGGGAGCTGTTTTTT; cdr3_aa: CASSLRQTGELFF
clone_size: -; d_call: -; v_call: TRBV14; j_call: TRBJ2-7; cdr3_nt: TGTGCCAGCAGCCCCTGGGCGGTCCGGGTCCCCGACCATTACGAGCAGTACTTC; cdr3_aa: CASSPWAVRVPDHYEQYF
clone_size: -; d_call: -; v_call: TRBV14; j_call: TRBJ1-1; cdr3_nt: TGTGCCAGCAGCCACTTACAGTTGAACACTGAAGCTTTCTTT; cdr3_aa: CASSHLQLNTEAFF
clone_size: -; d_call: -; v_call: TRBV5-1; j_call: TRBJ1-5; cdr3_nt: TGCGCCAGCAGCCTCCTCGGGGGGAATCAGCCCCAGCATTTT; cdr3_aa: CASSLLGGNQPQHF
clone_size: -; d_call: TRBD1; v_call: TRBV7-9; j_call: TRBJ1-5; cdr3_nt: TGTGCCAGCAGCTCTATAGGGGGCGATCAGCCCCAGCATTTT; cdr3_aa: CASSSIGGDQPQHF
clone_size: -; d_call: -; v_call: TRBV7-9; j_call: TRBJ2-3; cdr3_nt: TGTGCCAGCAGCCCCAGCGGAGGCGCTGGGGATACGCAGTATTTT; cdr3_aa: CASSPSGGAGDTQYF
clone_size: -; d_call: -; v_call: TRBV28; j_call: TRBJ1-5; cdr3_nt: TGTGCCAGCCGTTTCAGGGAGTTCAATCAGCCCCAGCATTTT; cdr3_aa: CASRFREFNQPQHF
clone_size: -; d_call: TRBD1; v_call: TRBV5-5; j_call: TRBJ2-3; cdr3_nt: TGTGCCAGCAGCCTACCTGGGACAGGTATCACAGATACGCAGTATTTT; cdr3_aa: CASSLPGTGITDTQYF
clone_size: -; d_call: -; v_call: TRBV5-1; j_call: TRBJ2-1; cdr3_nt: TGCGCCAGTACCCGGGGGGCGGCCTACAATGAGCAGTTCTTC; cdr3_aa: CASTRGAAYNEQFF
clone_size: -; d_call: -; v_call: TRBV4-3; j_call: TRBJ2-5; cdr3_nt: TGCGCCAGCAGCCCGGGCTTGGGAGAGACCCAGTACTTC; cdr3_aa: CASSPGLGETQYF
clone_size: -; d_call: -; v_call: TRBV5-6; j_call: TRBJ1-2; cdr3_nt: TGTGCCAGTCAACAGGAGAACTATGGCTACACCTTC; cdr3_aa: CASQQENYGYTF
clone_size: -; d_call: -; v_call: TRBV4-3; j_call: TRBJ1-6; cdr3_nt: TGCGCCAGCAGCCAAGAACAGGGTTATGGGGATTCACCCCTCCACTTT; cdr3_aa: CASSQEQGYGDSPLHF
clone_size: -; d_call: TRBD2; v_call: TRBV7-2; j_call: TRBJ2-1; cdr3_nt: TGTGCCAGCAGCTCCCCCGGCACTAGCGGGGGGGCCTCCTACAATGAGCAGTTCTTC; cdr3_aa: CASSSPGTSGGASYNEQFF
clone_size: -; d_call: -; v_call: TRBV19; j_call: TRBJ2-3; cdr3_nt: TGTGCCAGTAGTTACGGCCTAGACACAGATACGCAGTATTTT; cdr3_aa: CASSYGLDTDTQYF
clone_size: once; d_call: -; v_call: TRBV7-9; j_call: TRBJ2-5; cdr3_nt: TGTGCCAGCAGCTCACAAGGGGAGACCCAGTACTTC; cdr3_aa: CASSSQGETQYF
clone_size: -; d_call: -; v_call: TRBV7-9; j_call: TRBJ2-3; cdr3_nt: TGTGCCAGCAGCTTATCGAGCCCCCTCACAGATACGCAGTATTTT; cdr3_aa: CASSLSSPLTDTQYF
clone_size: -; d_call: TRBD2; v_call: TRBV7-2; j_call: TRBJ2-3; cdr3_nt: TGTGCCAGCCGCCCGGCGGGGGGCACCACAGATACGCAGTATTTT; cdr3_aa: CASRPAGGTTDTQYF